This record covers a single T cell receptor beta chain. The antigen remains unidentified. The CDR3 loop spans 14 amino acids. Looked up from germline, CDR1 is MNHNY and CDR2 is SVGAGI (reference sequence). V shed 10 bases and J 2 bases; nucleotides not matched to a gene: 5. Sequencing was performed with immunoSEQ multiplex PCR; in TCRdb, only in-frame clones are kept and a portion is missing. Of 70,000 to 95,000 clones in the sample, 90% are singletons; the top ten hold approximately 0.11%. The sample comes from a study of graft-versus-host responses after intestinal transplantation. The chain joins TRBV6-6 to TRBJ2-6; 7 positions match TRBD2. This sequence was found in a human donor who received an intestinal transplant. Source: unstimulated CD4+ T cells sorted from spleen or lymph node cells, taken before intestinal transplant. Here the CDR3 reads CATLRGAGANVLTF. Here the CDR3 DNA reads TGTGCCACCCTCCGGGGGGCTGGGGCCAACGTCCTGACTTTC.